These 28 T cell receptor beta chains were all obtained from the same sample, sequenced in a study of T cells after yellow fever vaccination. TCRdb reprocessed the 5' RACE reads via MiXCR and lists one record per CDR3 protein. The profile shows some 300,000 distinct CDR3 sequences, 7.5% to 9% of them singletons. The sample was CD4+ T cells sorted from PBMCs, taken 5 days after the yellow fever booster vaccination. All receptors come from a man between 18 and 35 years old who received the YFV17D yellow fever vaccine.

The chain combines TRBV6-6 with TRBJ2-7; 8 bases line up with TRBD1. This CDR3 region has 16 residues. Per germline, CDR1 MNHNY and CDR2 SVGAGI (reference sequence). Trimming took 6 bases from V and 4 from J; bases not matched to a gene: 14. This chain's CDR3 is CASSLRTGPGPYEQYF. In nucleotides, the CDR3 is TGTGCCAGCAGCCTCAGGACAGGGCCGGGACCGTACGAGCAGTACTTC.

This rearrangement joins TRBV20-1 to TRBJ2-2; D may be TRBD2 (5 bases). Trimming stripped 0 bases from V and 5 bases from J, with 13 bases between. This CDR3 region has 15 residues. From germline, CDR1 is DFQATT and CDR2 SNEGSKA (reference sequence). CDR3 in amino acids: CSARDTRGPTGELFF. CDR3 sequence (DNA): TGCAGTGCTAGAGATACTCGAGGGCCTACCGGGGAGCTGTTTTTT.

The V and J genes are TRBV7-6 and TRBJ1-6; a possible D gene is TRBD1 (5 bases). V lost 3 bases, J lost 7 bases, and 10 bases lay in between. This CDR3 is built from 14 residues. Germline CDR1 reads SGHVS; CDR2 reads FNYEAQ. The CDR3 here is CASSFLGGNSPLHF. In DNA, the CDR3 is TGTGCCAGCAGCTTTCTGGGGGGAAATTCACCCCTCCACTTT. Full variable domain (missing parts from reference TRBV7-6 and TRBJ1-6): GAGVSQSPRYKVTKRGQDVALRCDPISGHVSLYWYRQALGQGPEFLTYFNYEAQQDKSGLPNDRFSAERPEGSISTLTIQRTEQRDSAMYRCASSFLGGNSPLHFGNGTRLTVT.

The chain recombines TRBV7-2 with TRBJ2-4, with 12 bases fitting TRBD2. The CDR3 spans 13 residues. The V gene's germline CDR1 is SGHTA and CDR2 FQGNSA. V trimming: 6 bases; J trimming: 15 bases; junction bases outside the gene matches: 9. This CDR3 is CASRLAGGRDPYF. The CDR3 nucleotides read TGTGCCAGCAGGCTAGCGGGGGGGCGTGATCCGTACTTC.

Worth noting for this clonotype: This could be a read error, since a much larger clone is one nucleotide away. The J gene is TRBJ2-4, the V gene TRBV6-5; the match to TRBD1 covers 9 bases. Trimming removed 7 bases from V and 3 bases from J; junction bases left unmatched: 7. This CDR3 is 15 amino acids long. Germline lookup yields CDR1 MNHEY and CDR2 SVGAGI. This CDR3 reads CASISPGQGKNIQYF. CDR3 sequence (DNA): TGTGCCAGCATTTCCCCGGGACAGGGCAAAAACATTCAGTACTTC.

The J gene is TRBJ2-1, the V gene TRBV29-1; TRBD1 is a possible D gene (5 bases). Germline-derived CDR1 and CDR2 are SQVTM and ANQGSEA. The length of the CDR3 is 14 residues. With 8 bases removed from V and 3 bases from J, the gap between germline ends came to 17 bases. This chain's CDR3 is CSSKGSGDYNEQFF. CDR3 bases: TGCAGCTCAAAGGGGTCAGGTGACTACAATGAGCAGTTCTTC.

This clonotype was detected many times. V gene TRBV4-3 combines with J gene TRBJ1-6; D may be TRBD1 (5 bases). The V end was cut by 1 base, the J end by 6 bases, with 10 bases between. This CDR3 has 15 amino acids. Germline CDR1 reads LGHNA; CDR2 reads YSLEER. CDR3 sequence (DNA): TGCGCCAGCAGCCAAGGGGGACTGCTTAATTCACCCCTCCACTTT. Protein product: CASSQGGLLNSPLHF.

The rearrangement links TRBV7-9 to TRBJ2-1; D remains ambiguous. Trimming cost V 6 bases and J 7 bases, with 16 bases left between them. The germline V gene has CDR1 SEHNR and CDR2 FQNEAQ (reference sequence). This CDR3 is 14 amino acids long. The CDR3 reads CASRPLVGINEQFF. The CDR3 bases are TGTGCCAGCAGACCGTTGGTGGGGATAAATGAGCAGTTCTTC.

This clonotype turned up a few times. The V call is TRBV5-1, the J call TRBJ1-6; perhaps TRBD1 as D (6 bases). CDR1 SGHRS and CDR2 YFSETQ come from the germline V gene. V lost 6 bases, J lost 7 bases, and 17 bases lay in between. This CDR3 comprises 15 residues. The CDR3 nucleotides are TGCGCCAGCACTATCAGCGGGGGCCGCAATTCACCCCTCCACTTT. Residues: CASTISGGRNSPLHF.

This clonotype was observed a few times. The chain has TRBV29-1 and TRBJ2-2, with TRBD1 identical over 10 bases. This CDR3 spans 14 amino acids. After removal of 4 bases from V and 7 bases from J, the junction contained 6 bases not matched to a gene. From germline, CDR1 is SQVTM and CDR2 ANQGSEA. The CDR3: CSVGDRGSGGELFF. The CDR3 bases are TGCAGCGTTGGGGACAGGGGTTCAGGCGGGGAGCTGTTTTTT.

This clonotype was picked up many times. This chain joins TRBV6-2 or TRBV6-3 and TRBJ2-7; tentatively, D is TRBD2 (5 bases). V shed 7 bases and J shed 2 bases, with 24 bases lying between them. The CDR3 runs 17 residues. Germline CDR1 and CDR2: MNHEY and SVGEGT. The CDR3 loop is CASKKMGTRGSAYEQYF. Written as DNA, the CDR3 is TGTGCCAGCAAAAAGATGGGCACCCGAGGGAGCGCCTACGAGCAGTACTTC.

This clonotype has just a few counts. The CDR3 DNA is TGTGCCAGCAGTTACGAACAGGGCTACGAGCAGTACGTC. It is translated as CASSYEQGYEQYV. The chain combines TRBV6-2 or TRBV6-3 with TRBJ2-7; weak D call: TRBD1 (6 bases). Germline CDR1 MNHEY, CDR2 SVGEGT. The ends were cut back, 2 bases at V and 3 bases at J, with 8 bases in the middle. The CDR3 has 13 amino acids.

This clonotype was recorded at least ten times. The chain combines TRBV25-1 with TRBJ2-7, with 7 bases matching TRBD1. Germline-derived CDR1 and CDR2 are MGHDK and SYGVNS. J gave up 3 bases and V 5 bases, and 4 bases lay outside the gene matches. The CDR3 totals 13 residues. CDR3 sequence: CASSRTGVYEQYF. The CDR3 DNA sequence: TGTGCCAGCAGTCGTACAGGGGTCTACGAGCAGTACTTC.

The genes are TRBV6-2 or TRBV6-3 and TRBJ2-2; D gene ambiguous. Germline loops: CDR1 MNHEY, CDR2 SVGEGT. CDR3 size: 11 residues. Trimming shortened V by 5 bases and J by 8 bases, and 6 bases separated the two germline ends. The CDR3 sequence is CASSMGGELFF. The DNA of the CDR3 is TGTGCCAGCAGTATGGGAGGGGAGCTGTTTTTT.

This clonotype was detected a few times. V gene TRBV7-8 combines with J gene TRBJ1-3, with D maybe TRBD1 (6 bases). Germline V lookup: CDR1 SGHVS, CDR2 FQNEAQ. This CDR3 spans 18 amino acids. V was clipped by 5 bases and J by 3 bases, with 23 bases between them. The CDR3 DNA is TGTGCCAGCAGCCTAATCCAGGGAGGGGGTATAAGTGGAAACACCATATATTTT. Residues: CASSLIQGGGISGNTIYF.

This chain links TRBV6-5 with TRBJ1-1, with D perhaps matching TRBD1 (5 bases). The CDR3 consists of 15 residues. Germline CDR1 MNHEY, CDR2 SVGAGI. The V end was cut by 2 bases, the J end by 0 bases, with 10 bases between. CDR3 nucleotide sequence: TGTGCCAGCAGTTACACGGCAGGGATGAACACTGAAGCTTTCTTT. Translated: CASSYTAGMNTEAFF.

The chain couples TRBV12-3 or TRBV12-4 to TRBJ2-3; a weak D match, TRBD1 (7 bases). CDR3 length equals 14 residues. Trimming took off 5 bases at V and 4 bases at J, with 13 bases between the two ends. CDR3 in amino acids: CASSPRGRSDTQYF. Here the CDR3 DNA reads TGTGCCAGCAGTCCCAGGGGGAGGTCAGATACGCAGTATTTT.

As for this clonotype: One end of the junction is discordant with germline, which a read error may explain. The chain joins TRBV28 to TRBJ1-4; possible D gene TRBD1, 5 bases. This CDR3 has 14 amino acids. From germline, CDR1 is MDHEN and CDR2 SYDVKM. CDR3 bases: TGTGCCAGTAGTTCCGGGACTACTAATGAAAAACTGTTTTTT. Translated, it gives CASSSGTTNEKLFF.

This clonotype was seen more than once but under ten times. This chain uses TRBV2 with TRBJ2-5; D call uncertain. V lost 8 bases, J lost 4 bases, and 5 bases lay in between. The CDR3 covers 10 residues. Germline V gene lookup returns CDR1 SNHLY and CDR2 FYNNEI. Written as DNA, the CDR3 is TGTGCCAGCGGTCCAGAGACCCAGTACTTC. Translated, it gives CASGPETQYF.

This clonotype was picked up a small number of times. The rearrangement joins TRBV12-3 or TRBV12-4 to TRBJ2-2; TRBD2 matches 8 bases. Unmatched junction bases numbered 5, after V lost 5 bases and J lost 0 bases. The CDR3 is 16 amino acids. CDR3 region: CASSPAGGANTGELFF. The DNA for the CDR3 is TGTGCCAGCAGTCCGGCGGGGGGAGCGAACACCGGGGAGCTGTTTTTT.

V gene TRBV20-1 combines with J gene TRBJ1-5; 7 nucleotides align to TRBD1. V lost 5 bases to trimming and J lost 2 bases; unmatched junction nucleotides: 6. The CDR3 is made up of 14 amino acids. Germline assignment: CDR1 DFQATT and CDR2 SNEGSKA (reference sequence). The CDR3 DNA reads TGCAGTGCTCGCAGGGGGGAAGGCAATCAGCCCCAGCATTTT. Translation: CSARRGEGNQPQHF.

This clonotype showed up just a few times. The final CDR3 position lacks the conserved phenylalanine or tryptophan, pointing to a likely read error. It is unclear where the CDR3 begins or ends on the DNA, so no DNA is shown, and the CDR3 is as TCRdb lists it. This chain connects TRBV7-9 to TRBJ1-1; the D call TRBD1 from the table was never checked on the DNA. CDR1 and CDR2 from the germline V gene are SEHNR and FQNEAQ (reference sequence). The CDR3 has 10 amino acids, counting both end residues. The CDR3 reads CASSLNGQHI.

This clonotype was seen only a few times. This chain connects TRBV7-2 to TRBJ1-1; maybe TRBD1 (5 bases). Germline CDR1 reads SGHTA; CDR2 reads FQGNSA. This CDR3 is built from 13 residues. The V and J ends lost 5 bases and 7 bases respectively, with 14 bases between them. The CDR3 DNA reads as TGTGCCAGCAGCCAGGGATGGGGACTTGAAGCTTTCTTT. It encodes CASSQGWGLEAFF.

Details on this clonotype: A read error may produce the germline difference seen at one junction end. The genes are TRBV10-1 and TRBJ2-1; TRBD1 matches at 7 bases. CDR1 and CDR2 (germline): WNHNN, SYGVQD (reference sequence). This CDR3 comprises 11 residues. The CDR3 nucleotides are TGCGCCAGCAGTGGGACAGGTGCGCTGGTCTTC. It encodes CASSGTGALVF.

The chain is built from TRBV10-1 and TRBJ2-1; D not certain. This CDR3 is 12 amino acids long. V gave up 6 bases and J gave up 6 bases, with 9 bases separating them. Germline CDR1 is WNHNN and CDR2 is SYGVQD (reference sequence). For the CDR3, the DNA is TGCGCCAGCAGAGTTCAGATCAATGAGCAGTTCTTC. It translates to CASRVQINEQFF.

The J gene is TRBJ2-1, the V gene TRBV7-2; unclear D gene. CDR3 length equals 15 residues. V lost 3 bases and J lost 7, with 16 bases in between. CDR1 and CDR2 from the germline V gene are SGHTA and FQGNSA. In DNA form, the CDR3 reads TGTGCCAGCAGCTTTTATGTCGAAGCTCGAAATGAGCAGTTCTTC. Translation: CASSFYVEARNEQFF.

The sample holds many counts of this clonotype. The chain uses TRBV12-3 or TRBV12-4 and TRBJ2-5; D gene unclear. Trimming took 3 bases from V and 3 from J, leaving 11 bases between them. The CDR3 is 14 residues long. In DNA, the CDR3 is TGTGCCAGCAGTTTTTCGGAGTACGAAGAGACCCAGTACTTC. It encodes CASSFSEYEETQYF.

CDR3: CASKRMYQETQYF. CDR3 nucleotides: TGTGCCAGCAAGAGGATGTACCAAGAGACCCAGTACTTC. This chain connects TRBV11-2 to TRBJ2-5; D is undetermined. CDR3 length: 13 residues. Germline CDR1 reads SGHAT; CDR2 reads FQNNGV. The V end was cut by 7 bases, the J end by 0 bases, with 9 bases between.